Below, one T cell receptor (beta chain) is given with its context. The germline CDR1 and CDR2 sequences are SQVTM and ANQGSEA. With V trimmed by 3 bases and J by 9 bases, 8 bases remained unmatched. The CDR3 has 14 residues. In the source study's methods: Amplifying reference gene primers gave estimates of nucleated cell counts. Profiling relied on immunoSEQ multiplex PCR, and the TCRdb table lists in-frame clones only, not all of them. V and J calls plus clone size are reproduced from that table; the DNA served to infer D and trimming. The sample records roughly 6,300 clones, 75% to 90% being singletons. The data were taken from a study of blood T cell repertoires in COVID-19. As for the study in general: Sites across the United States, Italy and Spain contributed samples from acute and convalescent COVID-19. The analysed material was cDNA or gDNA that came from T cells, B-cell-depleted T cells, or PBMCs.

Material for sequencing was peripheral blood. This TCR came from a man of 80 years or more with active COVID-19. The V gene is TRBV29-1, the J gene TRBJ2-1; 10 bases fit TRBD2. Written as DNA, the CDR3 is TGCAGCGTTGACCGTCTAGCGGGAGTCGTTGAGCAGTTCTTC. Amino acids: CSVDRLAGVVEQFF.